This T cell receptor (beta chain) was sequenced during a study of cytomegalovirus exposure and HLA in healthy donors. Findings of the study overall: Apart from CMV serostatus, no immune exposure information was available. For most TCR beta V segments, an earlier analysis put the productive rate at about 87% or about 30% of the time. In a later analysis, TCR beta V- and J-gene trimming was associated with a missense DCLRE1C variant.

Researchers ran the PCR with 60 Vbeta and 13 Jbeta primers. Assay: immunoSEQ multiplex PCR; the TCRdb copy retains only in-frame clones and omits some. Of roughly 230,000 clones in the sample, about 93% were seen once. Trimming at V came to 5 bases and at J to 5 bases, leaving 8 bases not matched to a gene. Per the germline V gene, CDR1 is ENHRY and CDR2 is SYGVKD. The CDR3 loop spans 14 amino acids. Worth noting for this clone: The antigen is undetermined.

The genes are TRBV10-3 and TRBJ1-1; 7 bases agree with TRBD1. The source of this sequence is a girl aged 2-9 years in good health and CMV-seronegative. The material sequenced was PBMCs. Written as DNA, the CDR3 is TGTGCCATCAGTACCTCGACAGGGCAAACTGAAGCTTTCTTT. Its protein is CAISTSTGQTEAFF.